Listed here are 27 T cell receptor beta chains from one sample, sequenced in a study of regulatory T cells in long-lasting Graves disease. Described time point: newly diagnosed GD, antithyroid drugs for less than 3 months. PBMC-derived RNA was used for the TCR library. Investigators prepared the TCR beta libraries by applying iRepertoire HTBI primers and Arm-PCR of CDR3 regions. TCRdb redid the calling of the multiplex PCR reads with MiXCR, one entry per CDR3 protein. This repertoire shows some 340,000 distinct CDR3 sequences, over 9.5% found once; its top ten account for around 18%. These records were also assigned to another study, of T cells in Graves' hyperthyroidism and ophthalmopathy.

The sample here was peripheral blood mononuclear cells (PBMCs), taken at new diagnosis, from a patient treated with antithyroid drugs. The receptors were sampled from a young woman with Graves disease.

This clonotype has at least ten counts. This chain joins TRBV20-1 and TRBJ1-1; D remains ambiguous. This CDR3 contains 12 residues. CDR1 and CDR2 from the germline V gene are DFQATT and SNEGSKA (reference sequence). Trimming stripped 2 bases from V and 9 bases from J, with 13 bases between. The CDR3: CSARIRFGQAFF. Here the CDR3 DNA reads TGCAGTGCTAGAATTCGGTTTGGGCAAGCTTTCTTT.

The gene calls are TRBV19 and TRBJ2-1, with TRBD2 matching 8 bases. V was pared by 3 bases and J by 6 bases, with 1 base of the junction left unmatched. The germline V gene has CDR1 LNHDA and CDR2 SQIVND (reference sequence). CDR3 size: 13 residues. The CDR3 sequence: CASSIGTSNEQFF. CDR3 nucleotides: TGTGCCAGTAGTATCGGGACTAGCAATGAGCAGTTCTTC. The whole variable domain, filled in from reference TRBV19 and TRBJ2-1, reads DGGITQSPKYLFRKEGQNVTLSCEQNLNHDAMYWYRQDPGQGLRLIYYSQIVNDFQKGDIAEGYSVSREKKESFPLTVTSAQKNPTAFYLCASSIGTSNEQFFGPGTRLTVL.

This clonotype was picked up many times. V gene TRBV7-8 combines with J gene TRBJ2-1; TRBD2 might be the D (6 bases). The J call is doubtful: the DNA matches TRBJ2-5 better. The CDR3 spans 15 residues. Germline values: CDR1 SGHVS, CDR2 FQNEAQ. The CDR3 reads CASSLAGTLQETQYF. CDR3 bases: TGTGCCAGCAGCTTAGCGGGGACTCTTCAAGAGACCCAGTACTTC.

This clonotype appeared many times. The V gene is TRBV20-1, the J gene TRBJ1-2; possible D gene TRBD1, 5 bases. CDR3 length: 13 amino acids. Germline assignment: CDR1 DFQATT and CDR2 SNEGSKA (reference sequence). V lost 4 bases and J lost 7, with 16 bases in between. The CDR3 coding sequence is TGCAGTGCTATCTCCGGAGGGGCGCCTGGCTACACCTTC. This encodes CSAISGGAPGYTF.

This clonotype appeared many times. This chain links TRBV28 with TRBJ2-5; 10 bases agree with TRBD1. The CDR3 is 14 amino acids. Germline assignment: CDR1 MDHEN and CDR2 SYDVKM. V shed 4 bases and J 5 bases; nucleotides not matched to a gene: 4. The CDR3 nucleotides are TGTGCCAGCAGTTCCTCGGACAGGGGGGAGACCCAGTACTTC. Translating gives CASSSSDRGETQYF.

This clonotype came up a few times. The CDR3 here is CAISADMNTEAFF. Here the CDR3 DNA reads TGTGCCATCAGTGCCGACATGAACACTGAAGCTTTCTTT. The chain joins TRBV10-3 to TRBJ1-1; no firm D call. Trimming shortened V by 4 bases and J by 0 bases, and 6 bases separated the two germline ends. In germline, CDR1 is ENHRY, CDR2 SYGVKD. This CDR3 has 13 amino acids.

This clonotype was detected many times. The chain uses TRBV28 and TRBJ1-1, with D tentatively TRBD1 (5 bases). CDR3 length: 13 residues. Germline assignment: CDR1 MDHEN and CDR2 SYDVKM. V lost 7 bases and J 12 bases, leaving 21 bases between the germline ends. CDR3 bases: TGTGCCAGCACCCAAGGGAGGGACTCCGGCACTTTCTTT. As protein: CASTQGRDSGTFF.

A few counts support this clonotype. The V call is TRBV20-1, the J call TRBJ1-3; 8 positions agree with TRBD1. Germline V CDR1 and CDR2: DFQATT, SNEGSKA (reference sequence). CDR3 size: 13 residues. V lost 3 bases and J lost 7; bases outside the gene matches: 5. In DNA, the CDR3 is TGCAGTGCTAGTTGGACAGGGACCAACACCATATATTTT. It codes for CSASWTGTNTIYF.

This clonotype appeared many times. The rearrangement links TRBV28 to TRBJ2-7, with 7 bases aligning to TRBD1. Germline CDR1 MDHEN, CDR2 SYDVKM. V was pared by 8 bases and J by 2 bases, with 9 bases of the junction left unmatched. The CDR3 runs to 14 residues. The CDR3 bases are TGTGCCAGCGAGAGACAGGGCCAGCCCTACGAGCAGTACTTC. This gives the protein CASERQGQPYEQYF.

The rearrangement joins TRBV20-1 to TRBJ2-5, with D possibly matching TRBD2 (5 bases). The ends were cut back, 3 bases at V and 4 bases at J, with 12 bases in the middle. CDR3 size: 13 residues. Per germline, CDR1 DFQATT and CDR2 SNEGSKA (reference sequence). The CDR3 region is CSASGMRAETQYF. CDR3 coding DNA: TGCAGTGCTAGCGGGATGAGGGCAGAGACCCAGTACTTC.

This clonotype has a count of ten or more. This chain uses TRBV19 with TRBJ2-3, with TRBD1 as a possible D gene (5 bases). The length of the CDR3 is 13 residues. Germline V lookup: CDR1 LNHDA, CDR2 SQIVND (reference sequence). V lost 4 bases and J 4 bases, leaving 9 bases between the germline ends. CDR3 sequence: CASSSGAADTQYF. Here the CDR3 DNA reads TGTGCCAGTAGTAGTGGGGCAGCAGATACGCAGTATTTT. The variable domain in full, completed from reference TRBV19 and TRBJ2-3, reads DGGITQSPKYLFRKEGQNVTLSCEQNLNHDAMYWYRQDPGQGLRLIYYSQIVNDFQKGDIAEGYSVSREKKESFPLTVTSAQKNPTAFYLCASSSGAADTQYFGPGTRLTVL.

This clonotype was recorded at least ten times. CDR3 residues: CASSGEWESHGGYTF. The CDR3 nucleotides read TGTGCCAGCAGCGGGGAGTGGGAGTCCCACGGAGGCTACACCTTC. The chain uses TRBV9 and TRBJ1-2; D remains unclear. Germline-derived CDR1 and CDR2 are SGDLS and YYNGEE. The V gene lost 3 bases and the J gene lost 8 bases, with 20 bases spanning the gap. This CDR3 spans 15 amino acids. The complete variable domain, with remaining parts taken from reference TRBV9 and TRBJ1-2, reads DSGVTQTPKHLITATGQRVTLRCSPRSGDLSVYWYQQSLDQGLQFLIQYYNGEERAKGNILERFSAQQFPDLHSELNLSSLELGDSALYFCASSGEWESHGGYTFGSGTRLTVV.

Ten or more counts support this clonotype. This chain uses TRBV20-1 with TRBJ2-2; no definite D call. V was cut by 5 bases and J by 5 bases, with 15 bases left in between. The CDR3 has 14 residues. Germline lookup yields CDR1 DFQATT and CDR2 SNEGSKA (reference sequence). Written as DNA, the CDR3 is TGCAGTGCTTACGACCAATCAAGGACCGGGGAGCTGTTTTTT. Translated: CSAYDQSRTGELFF.

This clonotype was observed a few times. The rearrangement links TRBV20-1 to TRBJ1-2; 8 bases map to TRBD1. J lost 8 bases, V lost 1 base, and 9 bases had no gene match. The length of the CDR3 is 14 residues. Germline CDR1 and CDR2: DFQATT and SNEGSKA (reference sequence). For the CDR3, the DNA is TGCAGTGCTAGAGGGACAGGGAAAAACCTGGGCTACACCTTC. It encodes CSARGTGKNLGYTF.

This clonotype came up many times. This chain links TRBV7-9 with TRBJ2-5; D unresolved. There are 15 residues in the CDR3. Between the trimmed V and J ends, which lost 0 bases and 5 bases, there was a span of 13 bases. The germline V gene encodes CDR1 SEHNR and CDR2 FQNEAQ (reference sequence). For the CDR3, the DNA is TGTGCCAGCAGCTTAGCGGTTCTCCGGGCGGAGACCCAGTACTTC. This encodes CASSLAVLRAETQYF.

The chain couples TRBV6-1 to TRBJ2-5; the match to TRBD1 covers 8 bases. Germline values: CDR1 MNHNS, CDR2 SASEGT. The CDR3 contains 17 residues. V was pared by 6 bases and J by 1 base, with 13 bases of the junction left unmatched. The CDR3 region has the DNA TGTGCCAGCAGCCCACTGCCGGGACAGGAGATCCAAGAGACCCAGTACTTC. It yields the protein CASSPLPGQEIQETQYF.

On this clonotype: It may be a read error: a sequence one base away is much more abundant. The chain couples TRBV6-1 to TRBJ2-1, with D perhaps TRBD1 (6 bases). CDR1 and CDR2 (germline): MNHNS, SASEGT. V was shortened by 6 bases and J by 2 bases, with 17 bases between the two germline ends. The CDR3 loop spans 16 amino acids. In DNA, the CDR3 is TGTGCCAGCAGGCGGACAGAGGAAGGAACCTACAATGAGCAGTTCTTC. Encoded protein: CASRRTEEGTYNEQFF.

This clonotype was seen at least ten times. The rearrangement uses TRBV11-2 and TRBJ2-5; D could derive from TRBD1 or TRBD2 (5 bases each). CDR3 length: 15 residues. The V end lost 4 bases, the J end lost 1 base, and 13 bases lay between the germline ends. CDR1 is SGHAT and CDR2 is FQNNGV in the germline V gene. The CDR3, as DNA: TGTGCCAGCAGCTCCGATTGGGGGATCCAAGAGACCCAGTACTTC. Residues: CASSSDWGIQETQYF. Full variable domain (rest looked up from reference TRBV11-2 and TRBJ2-5): EAGVAQSPRYKIIEKRQSVAFWCNPISGHATLYWYQQILGQGPKLLIQFQNNGVVDDSQLPKDRFSAERLKGVDSTLKIQPAKLEDSAVYLCASSSDWGIQETQYFGPGTRLLVL.

Remarks on this clonotype: One end of the junction varies from germline; a read error may be responsible. This chain uses TRBV7-7 with TRBJ1-4; tentatively, D is TRBD1 (5 bases). CDR1 is SSHAT and CDR2 is FNYEAQ in the germline V gene (reference sequence). The CDR3 contains 15 residues. CDR3 nucleotide sequence: TGTGCTAGCAGCCGAACAACGGGACTAAATGAAAAACTGTTTTTT. As protein: CASSRTTGLNEKLFF.

This clonotype was counted many times. The V gene is TRBV27, the J gene TRBJ2-4; D perhaps matches TRBD1 (5 bases). The CDR3 totals 14 residues. The germline gives CDR1 MNHEY, CDR2 SMNVEV (reference sequence). V lost 6 bases and J lost 2, with 11 bases in between. The DNA for the CDR3 is TGTGCCAGCAGAACAGGAGAGACCAAAAACATTCAGTACTTC. Its translation: CASRTGETKNIQYF.

This clonotype was detected ten times or more. V gene TRBV6-1 combines with J gene TRBJ2-5; 7 bases are a match to TRBD1. Judging by the DNA end, TRBJ2-1 fits better; the J call may be wrong. The germline V gene has CDR1 MNHNS and CDR2 SASEGT. This CDR3 spans 13 amino acids. CDR3 amino acids: CASTQGTEDEQFF. The CDR3 bases are TGTGCCAGCACCCAGGGGACAGAGGATGAGCAGTTCTTC.

The gene calls are TRBV6-1 and TRBJ1-1; D is ambiguous. V dropped 2 bases and J dropped 0 bases, with 16 bases sitting between them. The length of the CDR3 is 17 residues. Germline V gene lookup returns CDR1 MNHNS and CDR2 SASEGT. CDR3 sequence (DNA): TGTGCCAGCAGTGAACGAGCTGGACTCAACCTGAACACTGAAGCTTTCTTT. The encoded protein is CASSERAGLNLNTEAFF.

Many counts were recorded for this clonotype. This chain links TRBV7-2 with TRBJ2-3; D call uncertain. Germline CDR1 and CDR2: SGHTA and FQGNSA. V was pared by 6 bases and J by 5 bases, with 15 bases between. There are 14 residues in the CDR3. The CDR3 protein is CASSTFLGKDTQYF. DNA for the CDR3: TGTGCCAGCAGTACTTTTTTAGGGAAAGATACGCAGTATTTT.

The sample holds a few counts of this clonotype. V usage is TRBV15 and J usage is TRBJ2-2; 9 nucleotides line up with TRBD2. This CDR3 contains 18 residues. Germline V CDR1 and CDR2: LNHNV, YYDKDF (reference sequence). The trim removed 1 base at V and 6 bases at J, leaving 12 bases unmatched. CDR3 nucleotide sequence: TGTGCCACCAGCAGAGTCCCGAGCATCGCGGGGGGGCCCGGGGAGCTGTTTTTT. Its protein is CATSRVPSIAGGPGELFF. Variable domain in full (rest from reference TRBV15 and TRBJ2-2): DAMVIQNPRYQVTQFGKPVTLSCSQTLNHNVMYWYQQKSSQAPKLLFHYYDKDFNNEADTPDNFQSRRPNTSFCFLDIRSPGLGDTAMYLCATSRVPSIAGGPGELFFGEGSRLTVL.

This clonotype was seen a handful of times. The chain uses TRBV7-3 and TRBJ1-1, with D perhaps matching TRBD1 (5 bases). Germline V gene data show CDR1 as SGHTA and CDR2 as FQGTGA. The CDR3 length is 13 residues. V was pared by 1 base and J by 4 bases, with 7 bases between. The CDR3 DNA is TGTGCCAGCAGCTTAATCGGGGGCACTGAAGCTTTCTTT. Amino acids: CASSLIGGTEAFF.

The chain employs TRBV19 and TRBJ1-1; D unresolved. The CDR3 has 13 residues. Germline values: CDR1 LNHDA, CDR2 SQIVND (reference sequence). The V end lost 0 bases, the J end lost 8 bases, and 10 bases lay between the germline ends. The chain's CDR3 is CASSIEVPEEAFF. The DNA of the CDR3 is TGTGCCAGTAGTATAGAAGTGCCGGAGGAAGCTTTCTTT.

This clonotype showed up just a few times. The V call is TRBV12-3 or TRBV12-4, the J call TRBJ2-5, with TRBD2 matching over 13 bases. Unmatched junction bases numbered 14, after V lost 6 bases and J lost 1 base. The CDR3 runs 19 residues. CDR3 protein: CASSLGGLAGAILQETQYF. The CDR3 DNA sequence: TGTGCCAGCAGCCTAGGAGGACTAGCGGGGGCGATACTCCAAGAGACCCAGTACTTC.